This T cell receptor beta chain appears in the sequencing data of a study of sequential checkpoint blockade in melanoma. Trimming took off 7 bases at V and 4 bases at J, with 22 bases between the two ends. The length of the CDR3 is 16 residues. Sample treatment: randomized to nivolumab then ipilimumab (arm A) or the reverse (arm B). The data were produced by immunoSEQ multiplex PCR, yet TCRdb's version contains in-frame clones alone and is incomplete. The sample consists of about 40,000 clones, approximately 90% of them appearing once. The chain is built from TRBV6-7 and TRBJ1-1; D unresolved. TRBV6-7 is flagged as an ORF with uncertain function. The receptor was derived from a human donor with melanoma. This specimen consisted of CD8+ T cells sorted from blood (inferred from file names), obtained from a patient given nivolumab and ipilimumab in sequence. CDR3 residues: CASTPRGRVKGTEAFF. The CDR3 coding sequence is TGTGCCAGCACCCCCAGAGGGAGGGTTAAGGGCACTGAAGCTTTCTTT.